This TCR beta chain derives from a study of a mutant IDH1 vaccine in newly diagnosed glioma. Study-level background: Eight vaccinations reached patients in weeks 1, 3, 5, 7, 11, 15, 19 and 23. Most had both radiotherapy and temozolomide beforehand; others had only one.

Clones were read by immunoSEQ multiplex PCR, and TCRdb kept only the in-frame ones, dropping some. The table records about 36,000 clones, roughly 80% of them present only once. V was clipped by 1 base and J by 8 bases, with 18 bases between them. Germline lookup yields CDR1 SGHTA and CDR2 FQGNSA. This CDR3 is built from 17 residues. Remarks on this clone: Its antigen is currently unknown.

The time point was: week 5, during vaccination. Mutant IDH1 20-mer peptide, at 300 ug, made up each vaccine dose, with topical imiquimod. The sequencing used PBMCs, collected from a glioma patient whose treatment included an IDH1 peptide vaccine. J is TRBJ1-6 and V is TRBV7-2; D is perhaps TRBD1 (5 bases). This receptor was identified in a man aged 45 to 65 with glioma. CDR3 nucleotides: TGTGCCAGCAGCTTAGTGGTGGGACTCCATGCCGATTCACCCCTCCACTTT. Residues: CASSLVVGLHADSPLHF.